This T cell receptor beta chain comes out of a study of T cell repertoires in cytomegalovirus infection. The wider study: Carrying CMV and the relevant HLA type showed in public TCR beta signatures.

CDR3 length: 17 residues. Trimming pared 2 bases from V and 7 bases from J, leaving 24 bases between. In germline, CDR1 is SQVTM, CDR2 ANQGSEA. The study, taken as a whole, reports: Identification of carriers of CMV plus the relevant HLA was achieved through cumulative public TCR beta family frequency.

MiXCR, applied by TCRdb to the reads, yields one record per CDR3 protein. The data contain approximately 750,000 distinct CDR3 sequences, 35% of them singletons. A remark on this clonotype: What it recognizes is unknown.

The receptor was derived from a human donor in good health (CMV status not recorded). Some clones in this sample may be carry-over from other donors' samples. The chain carries TRBV29-1 and TRBJ2-1; possible D gene TRBD2, 7 bases. Sequenced material: PBMCs. The chain's CDR3 is CSVEMGGLSGAGNEQFF. The CDR3 DNA reads as TGCAGCGTTGAAATGGGAGGGTTGTCAGGGGCTGGGAATGAGCAGTTCTTC.